This TCR beta chain was sequenced for a study of siplizumab effects on memory and regulatory T cells. Repertoires were generated with immunoSEQ multiplex PCR, while TCRdb's copy carries only in-frame clones and drops some. The sample has around 100,000 clones; 85% to 95% are singletons. Germline values: CDR1 SGHTA, CDR2 FQGNSA. CDR3 length: 16 amino acids. With 0 bases removed from V and 4 bases from J, the gap between germline ends came to 12 bases. The chain is built from TRBV7-2 and TRBJ2-2; a possible D gene is TRBD2 (6 bases). The clonotype originates from a human donor in good health. Sequencing used non-Treg CD4+ T cells sorted from blood. The CDR3 nucleotides are TGTGCCAGCAGCTTAGCGGGAGGAGGGTCCACCGGGGAGCTGTTTTTT. Protein: CASSLAGGGSTGELFF. Based on the CDR3 plus reference TRBV7-2 and TRBJ2-2, the full variable domain is GAGVSQSPSNKVTEKGKDVELRCDPISGHTALYWYRQSLGQGLEFLIYFQGNSAPDKSGLPSDRFSAERTGGSVSTLTIQRTQQEDSAVYLCASSLAGGGSTGELFFGEGSRLTVL.